The rows below give T cell receptor beta chains drawn from one sample of a study of T cell changes during pregnancy in multiple sclerosis. TCRdb keeps only in-frame clones here, not all; method: immunoSEQ multiplex PCR. Among nearly 110,000 clones listed, around 93% were seen once. This specimen consisted of peripheral blood, obtained in the third trimester of pregnancy. The receptors derive from a female donor in good health, enrolled as a control in a pregnancy study. Both conserved end residues are part of each CDR3. The order of the fields is D gene, J gene, clone size, V gene, CDR3 DNA, CDR3 protein. The D gene is left open where the match is weak. The size field is filled for only some rows; it gives once, few, many or a size class.

>NA|TRBJ2-7|NA|TRBV9
TGTGCCAGCAGCGTAGAAACAGGGGGGGTCTACGAGCAGTACTTC
CASSVETGGVYEQYF
>TRBD1|TRBJ1-2|NA|TRBV6-6
TGTGCCAGCAGTTCTACCGGGACAGGGTATGGCTACACCTTC
CASSSTGTGYGYTF
>NA|TRBJ2-5|NA|TRBV4-3
TGCGCCAGCAGCCAAAGAGGGGGAGGGTTAGAGACCCAGTACTTC
CASSQRGGGLETQYF
>NA|TRBJ1-1|NA|TRBV7-2
TGTGCCAGCAGCTTAGTGTGGCAGTTGAACACTGAAGCTTTCTTT
CASSLVWQLNTEAFF
>NA|TRBJ2-3|NA|TRBV6-6
TGTGCCAGCAGTTATACGGTGGGCGCAGATACGCAGTATTTT
CASSYTVGADTQYF
>NA|TRBJ2-3|NA|TRBV7-7
TGTGCCAGCAGCTTAGGGGCAGGTACATCAGATACGCAGTATTTT
CASSLGAGTSDTQYF
>NA|TRBJ2-2|NA|TRBV19
TGTGCCAGTAGTGGTCTTAGTACGACCGGGGAGCTGTTTTTT
CASSGLSTTGELFF
>TRBD1|TRBJ1-1|NA|TRBV5-1
TGCGCCAGCAGCCCGTCGGGACAGGGGGTCGCTGAAGCTTTCTTT
CASSPSGQGVAEAFF
>NA|TRBJ1-5|NA|TRBV27
TGTGCCAGCAGTTTATGGGGCAGGCTCGATAGCAATCAGCCCCAGCATTTT
CASSLWGRLDSNQPQHF
>NA|TRBJ1-3|NA|TRBV10-3
TGTGCCATCAGTGCGGGGTCAAGCTCTGGAAACACCATATATTTT
CAISAGSSSGNTIYF
>NA|TRBJ2-6|NA|TRBV29-1
TGCAGCGCCGGGGAATCTGGGGCCAACGTCCTGACTTTC
CSAGESGANVLTF
>TRBD2|TRBJ2-5|NA|TRBV7-8
TGTGCCAGCAGCAAGGGGGCTAGCGGGGGGCTGATCGCTTCAGAGACCCAGTACTTC
CASSKGASGGLIASETQYF
>TRBD1|TRBJ1-1|NA|TRBV6-4
TGTGCCAGCAGGGGGACAGGGAGTACTGAAGCTTTCTTT
CASRGTGSTEAFF
>TRBD1|TRBJ2-2|NA|TRBV4-3
TGCGCCAGCAGTCCAGGACAGGGGGGGGGTAACGGGGAGCTGTTTTTT
CASSPGQGGGNGELFF
>NA|TRBJ2-1|NA|TRBV10-2
TGCGCCAGCAGTGGACTAGGAAATGAGCAGTTCTTC
CASSGLGNEQFF
>NA|TRBJ2-2|NA|TRBV7-3
TGTGCCAGCAGCTTTAACAGGGACACCGGGGAGCTGTTTTTT
CASSFNRDTGELFF
>TRBD2|TRBJ2-7|NA|TRBV5-1
TGCGCCAGCAGCTCGACACTAGCGGGGGCGGGAGAGCAGTACTTC
CASSSTLAGAGEQYF
>NA|TRBJ1-2|once|TRBV5-1
TGCGCCAGCAGCCCCGGGGGTTACAACTATGGCTACACCTTC
CASSPGGYNYGYTF
>TRBD1|TRBJ2-1|NA|TRBV14
TGTGCCAGCAGCGGGAGGACAGGGGAACAGACTTGGAATGAGCAGTTCTTC
CASSGRTGEQTWNEQFF
>TRBD1|TRBJ1-1|NA|TRBV18
TGTGCCAGCTCTCGTGAAACAGGGGGAGCTGAAGCTTTCTTT
CASSRETGGAEAFF
>NA|TRBJ1-2|NA|TRBV5-1
TGCGCCAGCAGCCTGAGGGAACGATATGGCTACACCTTC
CASSLRERYGYTF
>NA|TRBJ2-1|NA|TRBV5-4
TGTGCCAGCAGCCGAGAAAGCTCCTACAATGAGCAGTTCTTC
CASSRESSYNEQFF
>TRBD1|TRBJ1-2|NA|TRBV25-1
TGTGCCAGCAGTGTCGGGGACAGCTCTAACTATGGCTACACCTTC
CASSVGDSSNYGYTF
>NA|TRBJ1-6|NA|TRBV21-1
TGTGCCAGCAGCAAAGCGCGACAGGGTCGGATGGCCCTCCACTTT
CASSKARQGRMALHF
>TRBD1|TRBJ1-1|NA|TRBV2
TGTGCCAGCACCCTGACAGGGGACGAAGCTTTCTTT
CASTLTGDEAFF
>NA|TRBJ1-4|NA|TRBV7-8
TGTGCCAGCAGGGTGGTGGACAGCCTTAATGAAAAACTGTTTTTT
CASRVVDSLNEKLFF
>NA|TRBJ1-1|NA|TRBV15
TGTGCCACCAGCAGTCCGGGAAACACTGAAGCTTTCTTT
CATSSPGNTEAFF
>NA|TRBJ2-7|NA|TRBV9
TGTGCCAGCAGCGTAGCGGCAGGGTTTAACTACGAGCAGTACTTC
CASSVAAGFNYEQYF
>NA|TRBJ2-3|NA|TRBV4-3
TGCGCCAGCAGCCAAGATTTCGGGGCAGATACGCAGTATTTT
CASSQDFGADTQYF
>TRBD2|TRBJ2-3|NA|TRBV4-3
TGCGCCAGCAGCCAAGAGTTAGCGGGGGGCACAGATACGCAGTATTTT
CASSQELAGGTDTQYF
>NA|TRBJ2-2|NA|TRBV7-2
TGTGCCAGCAGCTTCCCCGACACCGGGGAGCTGTTTTTT
CASSFPDTGELFF
>NA|TRBJ2-3|NA|TRBV27
TGTGCCAGCAGTTTAAGACAGGGCACAGATACGCAGTATTTT
CASSLRQGTDTQYF
>TRBD2|TRBJ2-7|NA|TRBV14
TGTGCCAGCAGCCAAGGGACTAGCGGGGTTTACTCCTACGAGCAGTACTTC
CASSQGTSGVYSYEQYF
>TRBD1|TRBJ2-7|NA|TRBV10-3
TGTGCCATCAGCCCGGGACAGGGGGCTAACGAGCAGTACTTC
CAISPGQGANEQYF
>TRBD1|TRBJ2-1|few|TRBV18
TGTGCCAGCTCATCCGGGACAGGGGGGATGAATGAGCAGTTCTTC
CASSSGTGGMNEQFF
>TRBD1|TRBJ2-7|NA|TRBV7-3
TGTGCCAGCAGCTCCGGACCGGGACAGGGGATACACGAGCAGTACTTC
CASSSGPGQGIHEQYF
>NA|TRBJ1-1|NA|TRBV6-5
TGTGCCAGCAGGTCGGGAAGCGGAACTGAAGCTTTCTTT
CASRSGSGTEAFF
>NA|TRBJ1-1|NA|TRBV6-5
TGTGCCAGCAGACACGACAGGACGAACACTGAAGCTTTCTTT
CASRHDRTNTEAFF
>TRBD2|TRBJ2-3|NA|TRBV5-1
TGCGCCAGCTCCCCAACGGGGGGGCCGACAGATACGCAGTATTTT
CASSPTGGPTDTQYF
>NA|TRBJ1-2|NA|TRBV6-5
TGTGCCAGCAGTTACTCAAGCAGGGGTCACTATGGCTACACCTTC
CASSYSSRGHYGYTF
>NA|TRBJ1-5|NA|TRBV7-8
TGTGCCAGCAGCCTAACAGGGATCAATCAGCCCCAGCATTTT
CASSLTGINQPQHF
>NA|TRBJ2-5|NA|TRBV5-1
TGCGCCAGCAGCCTTCTCGCGGGGAGTCAAGAGACCCAGTACTTC
CASSLLAGSQETQYF